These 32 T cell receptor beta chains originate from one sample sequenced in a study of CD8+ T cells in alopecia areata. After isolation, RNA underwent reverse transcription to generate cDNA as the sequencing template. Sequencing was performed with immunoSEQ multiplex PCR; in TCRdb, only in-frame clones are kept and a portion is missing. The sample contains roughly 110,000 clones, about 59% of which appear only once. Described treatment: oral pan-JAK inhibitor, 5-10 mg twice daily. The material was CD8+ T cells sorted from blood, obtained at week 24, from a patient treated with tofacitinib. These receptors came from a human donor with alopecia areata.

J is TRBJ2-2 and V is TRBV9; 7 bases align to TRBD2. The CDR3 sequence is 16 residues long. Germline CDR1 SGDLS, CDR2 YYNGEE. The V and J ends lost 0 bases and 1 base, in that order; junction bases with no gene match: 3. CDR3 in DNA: TGTGCCAGCAGCGTAGAGTCTAGCGGGAACACCGGGGAGCTGTTTTTT. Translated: CASSVESSGNTGELFF.

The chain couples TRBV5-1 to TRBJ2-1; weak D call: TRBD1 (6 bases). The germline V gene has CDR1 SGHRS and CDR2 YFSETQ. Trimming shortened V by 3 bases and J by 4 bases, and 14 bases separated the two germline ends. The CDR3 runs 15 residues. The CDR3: CASSSTGSIYNEQFF. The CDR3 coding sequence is TGCGCCAGCAGCTCAACAGGGAGTATATACAATGAGCAGTTCTTC.

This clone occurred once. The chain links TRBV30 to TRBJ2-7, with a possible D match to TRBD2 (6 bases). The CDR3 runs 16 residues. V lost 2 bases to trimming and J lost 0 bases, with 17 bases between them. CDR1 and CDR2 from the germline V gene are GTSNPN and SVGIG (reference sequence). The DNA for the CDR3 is TGTGCCTGGAGTCTCCCGCCGGGGGTAAGCTCCTACGAGCAGTACTTC. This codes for CAWSLPPGVSSYEQYF.

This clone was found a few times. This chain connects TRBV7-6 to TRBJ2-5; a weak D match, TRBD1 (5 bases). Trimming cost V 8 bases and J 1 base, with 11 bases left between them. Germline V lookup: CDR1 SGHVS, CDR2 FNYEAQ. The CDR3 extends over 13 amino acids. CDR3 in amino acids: CASDDSSQETQYF. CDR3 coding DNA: TGTGCCAGCGACGACAGTAGCCAAGAGACCCAGTACTTC.

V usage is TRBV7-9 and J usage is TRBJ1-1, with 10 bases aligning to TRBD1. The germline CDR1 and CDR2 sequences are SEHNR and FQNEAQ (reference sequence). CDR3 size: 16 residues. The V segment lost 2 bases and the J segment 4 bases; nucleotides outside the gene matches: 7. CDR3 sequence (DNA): TGTGCCAGCAGCTTAAGACAGGGGGCCAGGGGCACTGAAGCTTTCTTT. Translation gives CASSLRQGARGTEAFF.

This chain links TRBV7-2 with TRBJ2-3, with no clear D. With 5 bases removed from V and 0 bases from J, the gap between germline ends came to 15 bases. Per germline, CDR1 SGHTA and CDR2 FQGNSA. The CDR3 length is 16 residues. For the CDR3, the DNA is TGTGCCAGCAGCCCCCGACGTTGGTTTAGCACAGATACGCAGTATTTT. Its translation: CASSPRRWFSTDTQYF.

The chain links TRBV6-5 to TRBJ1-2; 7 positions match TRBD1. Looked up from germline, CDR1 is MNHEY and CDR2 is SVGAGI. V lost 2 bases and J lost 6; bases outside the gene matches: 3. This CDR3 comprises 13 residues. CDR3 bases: TGTGCCAGCAGTTACGTGACAGGGAATGGCTACACCTTC. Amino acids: CASSYVTGNGYTF.

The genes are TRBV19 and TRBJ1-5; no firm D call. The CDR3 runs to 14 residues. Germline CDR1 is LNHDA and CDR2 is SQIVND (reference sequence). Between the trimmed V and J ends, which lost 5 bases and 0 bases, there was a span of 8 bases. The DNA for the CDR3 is TGTGCCAGTAGTCCCCAGGTTAGCAATCAGCCCCAGCATTTT. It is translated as CASSPQVSNQPQHF.

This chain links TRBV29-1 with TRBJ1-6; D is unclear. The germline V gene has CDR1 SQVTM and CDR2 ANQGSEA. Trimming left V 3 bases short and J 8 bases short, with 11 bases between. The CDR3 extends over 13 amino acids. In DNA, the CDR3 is TGCAGCGTTGATCCAGAGTCGGATTCACCCCTCCACTTT. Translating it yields CSVDPESDSPLHF.

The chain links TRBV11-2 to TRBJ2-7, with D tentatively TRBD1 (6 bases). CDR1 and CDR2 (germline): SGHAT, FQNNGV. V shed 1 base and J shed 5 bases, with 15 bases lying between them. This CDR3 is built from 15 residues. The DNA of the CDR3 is TGTGCCAGCAGCTTAGTTGGGGGCCTCGGTGACGAGCAGTACTTC. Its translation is CASSLVGGLGDEQYF.

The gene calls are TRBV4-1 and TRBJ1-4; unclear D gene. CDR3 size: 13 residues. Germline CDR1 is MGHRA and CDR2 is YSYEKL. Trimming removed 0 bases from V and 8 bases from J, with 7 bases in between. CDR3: CASSQDQEEKLFF. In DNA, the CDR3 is TGCGCCAGCAGCCAAGATCAGGAGGAAAAACTGTTTTTT.

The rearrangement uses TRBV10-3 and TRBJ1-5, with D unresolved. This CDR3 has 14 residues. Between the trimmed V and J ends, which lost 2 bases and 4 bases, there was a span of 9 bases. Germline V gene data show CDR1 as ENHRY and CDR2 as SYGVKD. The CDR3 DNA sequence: TGTGCCATCAGTGAGGAACAGCCGAATCAGCCCCAGCATTTT. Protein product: CAISEEQPNQPQHF.

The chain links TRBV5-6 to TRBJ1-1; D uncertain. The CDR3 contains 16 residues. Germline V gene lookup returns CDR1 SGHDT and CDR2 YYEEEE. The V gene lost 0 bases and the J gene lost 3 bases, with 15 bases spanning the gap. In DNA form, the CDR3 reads TGTGCCAGCAGCTTGGGGTTTTCGGGGTGGGACACTGAAGCTTTCTTT. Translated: CASSLGFSGWDTEAFF.

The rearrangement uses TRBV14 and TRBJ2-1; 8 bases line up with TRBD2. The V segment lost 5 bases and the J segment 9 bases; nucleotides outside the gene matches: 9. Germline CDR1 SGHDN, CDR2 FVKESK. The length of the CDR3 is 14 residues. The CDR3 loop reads CASSDLAGRGEQFF. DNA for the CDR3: TGTGCCAGCAGCGACTTAGCGGGGCGAGGTGAGCAGTTCTTC.

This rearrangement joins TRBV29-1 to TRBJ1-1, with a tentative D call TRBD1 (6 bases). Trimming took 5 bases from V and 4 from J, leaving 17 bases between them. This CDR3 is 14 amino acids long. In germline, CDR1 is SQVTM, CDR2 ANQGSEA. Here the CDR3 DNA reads TGCAGCGTTTCCCACAGGGATGGTGCCACTGAAGCTTTCTTT. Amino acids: CSVSHRDGATEAFF.

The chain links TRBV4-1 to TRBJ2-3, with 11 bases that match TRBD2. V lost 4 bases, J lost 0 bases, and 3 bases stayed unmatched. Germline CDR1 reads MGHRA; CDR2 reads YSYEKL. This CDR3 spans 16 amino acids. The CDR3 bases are TGCGCCAGCAGCCTGTCTAGCGGGGGGAGCACAGATACGCAGTATTTT. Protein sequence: CASSLSSGGSTDTQYF.

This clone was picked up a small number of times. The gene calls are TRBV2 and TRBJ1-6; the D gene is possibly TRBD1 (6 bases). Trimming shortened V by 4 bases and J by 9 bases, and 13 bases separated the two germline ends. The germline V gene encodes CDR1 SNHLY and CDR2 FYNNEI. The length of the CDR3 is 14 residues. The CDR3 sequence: CASSGGQGISPLHF. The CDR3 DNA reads TGTGCCAGCAGTGGGGGGCAGGGGATTTCACCCCTCCACTTT.

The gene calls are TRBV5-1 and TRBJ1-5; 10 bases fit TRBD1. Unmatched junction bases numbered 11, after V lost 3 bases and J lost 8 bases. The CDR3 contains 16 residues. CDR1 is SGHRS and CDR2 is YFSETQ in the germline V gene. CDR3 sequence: CASSSGTGVLGEPQHF. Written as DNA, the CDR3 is TGCGCCAGCAGCTCCGGGACAGGGGTCCTCGGGGAGCCCCAGCATTTT.

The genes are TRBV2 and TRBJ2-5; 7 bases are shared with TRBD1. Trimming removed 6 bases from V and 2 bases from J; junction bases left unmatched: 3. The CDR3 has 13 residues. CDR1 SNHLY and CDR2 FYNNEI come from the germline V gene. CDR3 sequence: CASRAQGQETQYF. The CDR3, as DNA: TGTGCCAGCAGGGCACAGGGGCAAGAGACCCAGTACTTC.

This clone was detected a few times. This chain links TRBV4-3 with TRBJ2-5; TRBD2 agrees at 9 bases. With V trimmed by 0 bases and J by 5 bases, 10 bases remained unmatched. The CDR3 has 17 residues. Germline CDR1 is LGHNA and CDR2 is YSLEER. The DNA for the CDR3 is TGCGCCAGCAGCCAAGAGTTCGGCGGGGGGGCTTTGGAGACCCAGTACTTC. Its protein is CASSQEFGGGALETQYF.

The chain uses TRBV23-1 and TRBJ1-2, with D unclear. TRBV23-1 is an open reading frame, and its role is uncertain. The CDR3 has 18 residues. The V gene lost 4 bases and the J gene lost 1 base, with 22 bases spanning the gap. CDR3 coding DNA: TGCGCCAGCAGTCCCATCCCCCCTCTCGGGGTTTGTAACTATGGCTACACCTTC. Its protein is CASSPIPPLGVCNYGYTF.

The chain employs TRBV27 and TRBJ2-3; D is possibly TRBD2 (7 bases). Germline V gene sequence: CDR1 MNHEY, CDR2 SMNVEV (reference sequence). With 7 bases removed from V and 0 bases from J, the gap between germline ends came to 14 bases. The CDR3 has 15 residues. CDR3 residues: CASTEGGTSTDTQYF. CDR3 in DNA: TGTGCCAGCACCGAGGGGGGGACTAGCACAGATACGCAGTATTTT.

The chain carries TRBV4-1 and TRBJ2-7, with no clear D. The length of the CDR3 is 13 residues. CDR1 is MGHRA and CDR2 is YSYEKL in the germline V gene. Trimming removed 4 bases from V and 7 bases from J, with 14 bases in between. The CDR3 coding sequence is TGCGCCAGCAGCCCTGGAAGGCTCCTTGAGCAGTACTTC. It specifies CASSPGRLLEQYF.

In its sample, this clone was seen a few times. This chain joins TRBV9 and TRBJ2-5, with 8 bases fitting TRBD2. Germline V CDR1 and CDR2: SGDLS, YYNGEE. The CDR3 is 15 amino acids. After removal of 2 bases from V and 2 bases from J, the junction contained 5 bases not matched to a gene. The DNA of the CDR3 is TGTGCCAGCAGCGTCGGACTAGCCCCTCAAGAGACCCAGTACTTC. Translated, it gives CASSVGLAPQETQYF.

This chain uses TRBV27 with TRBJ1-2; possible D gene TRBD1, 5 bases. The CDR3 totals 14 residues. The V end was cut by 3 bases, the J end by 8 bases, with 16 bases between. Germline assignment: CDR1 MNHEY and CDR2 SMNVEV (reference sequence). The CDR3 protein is CASSFHPGLGGYTF. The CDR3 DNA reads TGTGCCAGCAGTTTCCATCCAGGGCTAGGAGGCTACACCTTC.

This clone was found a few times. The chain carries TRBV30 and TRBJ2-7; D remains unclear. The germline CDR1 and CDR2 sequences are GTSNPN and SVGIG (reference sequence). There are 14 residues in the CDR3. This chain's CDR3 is CGFHPAGRPYEQYF. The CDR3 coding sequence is TGTGGCTTTCATCCTGCCGGGCGCCCGTACGAGCAGTACTTC.

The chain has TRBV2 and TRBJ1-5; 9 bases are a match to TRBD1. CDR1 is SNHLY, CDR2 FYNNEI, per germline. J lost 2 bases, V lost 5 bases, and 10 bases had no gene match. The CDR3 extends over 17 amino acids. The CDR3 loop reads CASSLTGQGRGNQPQHF. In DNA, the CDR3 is TGTGCCAGCAGTTTAACGGGACAGGGTCGCGGCAATCAGCCCCAGCATTTT.

The CDR3 coding sequence is TGCAGCGTTGAAGAGCCCAACTCAGGGGTCTCTTTCTTC. It is translated as CSVEEPNSGVSFF. The V call is TRBV29-1, the J call TRBJ2-1; D is possibly TRBD1 (6 bases). CDR3 length equals 13 residues. Trimming removed 0 bases at V and 16 bases at J, with 19 bases between. Germline V lookup: CDR1 SQVTM, CDR2 ANQGSEA.

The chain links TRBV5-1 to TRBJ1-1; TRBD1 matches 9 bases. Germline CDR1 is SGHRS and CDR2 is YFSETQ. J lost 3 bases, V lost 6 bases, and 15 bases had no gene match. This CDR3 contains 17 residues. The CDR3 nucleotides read TGCGCCAGCAACGCCGGGACAGGGTTTAGGCTGGACACTGAAGCTTTCTTT. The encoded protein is CASNAGTGFRLDTEAFF.

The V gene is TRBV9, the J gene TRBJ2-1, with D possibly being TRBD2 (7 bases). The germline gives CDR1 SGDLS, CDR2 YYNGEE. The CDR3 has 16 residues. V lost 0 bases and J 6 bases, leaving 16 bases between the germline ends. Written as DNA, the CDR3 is TGTGCCAGCAGCGTAGAATTCGGGGGGCTGGGCAATGAGCAGTTCTTC. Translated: CASSVEFGGLGNEQFF.

CDR3 amino acids: CASSFGTDYEQYF. The CDR3 DNA is TGTGCCAGCAGCTTCGGGACTGACTACGAGCAGTACTTC. The chain is built from TRBV5-6 and TRBJ2-7; possible D gene TRBD2, 6 bases. The CDR3 contains 13 residues. V gave up 2 bases and J gave up 3 bases, with 9 bases separating them. Germline loops: CDR1 SGHDT, CDR2 YYEEEE.

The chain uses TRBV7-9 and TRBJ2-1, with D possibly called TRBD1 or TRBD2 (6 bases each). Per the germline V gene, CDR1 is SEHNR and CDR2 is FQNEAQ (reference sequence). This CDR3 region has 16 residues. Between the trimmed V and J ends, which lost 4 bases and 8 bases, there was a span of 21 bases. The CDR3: CASSSREDWGAHEQFF. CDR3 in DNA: TGTGCCAGCAGCTCCCGAGAAGATTGGGGGGCGCATGAGCAGTTCTTC.